The rows below give T cell receptor beta chains drawn from one sample of a study of blood T cell repertoires in COVID-19. Assay: immunoSEQ multiplex PCR; the TCRdb copy retains only in-frame clones and omits some. The table has over 130,000 clones, around three quarters seen once. The sequenced sample was peripheral blood. All receptors come from a man aged 45-65 years with acute or convalescent COVID-19. Each CDR3 is given with its conserved first and last residue. The D gene is left open where the match is weak. Clone size, where shown, is once, few, many, or a class for clones that have expanded.

clone_size | j_call | d_call | v_call | cdr3_nt | cdr3_aa
. | TRBJ1-1 | . | TRBV3-1/TRBV3-2 | TGTGCCAGCAGCCCAACTAGATTAACTGAAGCTTTCTTT | CASSPTRLTEAFF
. | TRBJ1-1 | . | TRBV6-5 | TGTGCCAGCAGCCCGATAGCGGGAAACACTGAAGCTTTCTTT | CASSPIAGNTEAFF
. | TRBJ2-2 | . | TRBV19 | TGTGCCAGTAGTATGGAGGGATTTACCACACTGACCAACTACCGCGGGGAGCTGTTTTTT | CASSMEGFTTLTNYRGELFF
. | TRBJ2-5 | TRBD1 | TRBV11-3 | TGTGCCAGCAGCGTATCGACAGGGGGCGCGGGGGAGACCCAGTACTTC | CASSVSTGGAGETQYF
. | TRBJ1-2 | . | TRBV6-5 | TGTGCCAGCAGCTCGACAGATCTCTTAGGGGGCTACACCTTC | CASSSTDLLGGYTF
. | TRBJ1-2 | . | TRBV9 | TGTGCCAGCAGCCTGGTCCGGGGGGGCTACACCTTC | CASSLVRGGYTF
. | TRBJ2-2 | . | TRBV5-1 | TGCGCCAGCAAAACAGGTATCGCGAACACCGGGGAGCTGTTTTTT | CASKTGIANTGELFF
. | TRBJ2-2 | TRBD1 | TRBV27 | TGTGCCAGCAGGAACAGGGGGCCGACCGGGGAGCTGTTTTTT | CASRNRGPTGELFF
. | TRBJ1-1 | . | TRBV29-1 | TGCAGCGTTGGCAGGGAAACTGAAGCTTTCTTT | CSVGRETEAFF
. | TRBJ1-2 | TRBD1 | TRBV27 | TGTGCCAGCAGTTTAACAGGGACAGGGGGCGCCTATGGCTACACCTTC | CASSLTGTGGAYGYTF
. | TRBJ1-2 | TRBD1 | TRBV2 | TGTGCCAGCAGTGCTACCATTGGACAGGGAGAAGGCTACACCTTC | CASSATIGQGEGYTF
few | TRBJ2-7 | . | TRBV5-1 | TGCGCCAGCAGCTTGTCTGAGGCCCTCTCCTACGAGCAGTACTTC | CASSLSEALSYEQYF
. | TRBJ2-3 | . | TRBV6-4 | TGTGCCAGCAGTGTTGACAGAGCAGATACGCAGTATTTT | CASSVDRADTQYF
. | TRBJ1-1 | . | TRBV18 | TGTGCCAGCTCACCAAGGCAGGGGCCCTACACTGAAGCTTTCTTT | CASSPRQGPYTEAFF
few | TRBJ1-5 | . | TRBV11-3 | TGTGCCAGCAGCCTCGGTGGACACTTAAGCAATCAGCCCCAGCATTTT | CASSLGGHLSNQPQHF
. | TRBJ2-3 | TRBD2 | TRBV24-1 | TGTGCCACCAGTGATGTAGAAGGGCTAGCGGGGAGGAAATATACGCAGTATTTT | CATSDVEGLAGRKYTQYF
. | TRBJ2-1 | . | TRBV11-3 | TGTGCCAGCAGCCTAGTTTACGGGACTGCTGACAATGAGCAGTTCTTC | CASSLVYGTADNEQFF
. | TRBJ2-5 | . | TRBV5-1 | TGCGCCAGCAGCTTGGTACAGGGTGGGGCAGAGACCCAGTACTTC | CASSLVQGGAETQYF